Each of the 14 T cell receptor beta chains below was sequenced from the same sample in a study of T cells after yellow fever vaccination. Each CDR3 protein is one row after TCRdb ran MiXCR on the 5' RACE reads. The repertoire has about 580,000 distinct CDR3 sequences, about 17% of them found once; the top ten carry 15% to 20%. The sequencing here drew on PBMCs, taken about 5 days after the first yellow fever vaccination. The origin of the receptors is a young man who received the YFV17D yellow fever vaccine.

V usage is TRBV12-3 or TRBV12-4 and J usage is TRBJ2-3, with unresolved D. The germline V and J ends were trimmed by 0 bases and 6 bases, with 7 bases remaining between them. The CDR3 loop spans 13 amino acids. The DNA of the CDR3 is TGTGCCAGCAGTTTAGCCTCAGAGGATACGCAGTATTTT. Its protein product is CASSLASEDTQYF.

This clonotype was counted only a few times. The chain carries TRBV4-3 and TRBJ2-3, with D hard to call. The CDR3 has 16 residues. Trimming pared 4 bases from V and 0 bases from J, leaving 14 bases between. Germline lookup yields CDR1 LGHNA and CDR2 YSLEER. This chain's CDR3 is CASSPWTDTSTDTQYF. Written as DNA, the CDR3 is TGCGCCAGCAGCCCTTGGACCGACACTAGCACAGATACGCAGTATTTT.

The chain is built from TRBV20-1 and TRBJ1-1; D is uncertain. V gave up 2 bases and J gave up 7 bases, with 5 bases separating them. Per germline, CDR1 DFQATT and CDR2 SNEGSKA (reference sequence). There are 10 residues in the CDR3. The DNA of the CDR3 is TGCAGTGCTAGATGGGTTGAAGCTTTCTTT. It yields the protein CSARWVEAFF.

The rearrangement uses TRBV6-5 and TRBJ2-2, with D perhaps matching TRBD2 (5 bases). In germline, CDR1 is MNHEY, CDR2 SVGAGI. V lost 0 bases, J lost 3 bases, and 11 bases lay in between. The CDR3 contains 16 residues. The CDR3 reads CASSYSTLDYTGELFF. The CDR3 coding sequence is TGTGCCAGCAGTTACTCGACCCTGGACTACACCGGGGAGCTGTTTTTT.

This clonotype was found a few times. The chain couples TRBV25-1 to TRBJ2-1, with D perhaps TRBD1 (5 bases). Germline loops: CDR1 MGHDK, CDR2 SYGVNS. There are 16 residues in the CDR3. Trimming left V 3 bases short and J 7 bases short, with 19 bases between. The CDR3 DNA reads as TGTGCCAGCAGTGAGGATGGGGCAGGGTACACGAATGAGCAGTTCTTC. Protein sequence: CASSEDGAGYTNEQFF. The full variable domain, rest sourced from reference TRBV25-1 and TRBJ2-1, is EADIYQTPRYLVIGTGKKITLECSQTMGHDKMYWYQQDPGMELHLIHYSYGVNSTEKGDLSSESTVSRIRTEHFPLTLESARPSHTSQYLCASSEDGAGYTNEQFFGPGTRLTVL.

This clonotype was seen a handful of times. The chain recombines TRBV6-2 or TRBV6-3 with TRBJ2-5; D uncertain. Germline assignment: CDR1 MNHEY and CDR2 SVGEGT. V gave up 2 bases and J gave up 2 bases, with 6 bases separating them. The CDR3 has 13 amino acids. CDR3 sequence (DNA): TGTGCCAGCAGTTACCCCTCTCAAGAGACCCAGTACTTC. It is translated as CASSYPSQETQYF.

CDR3 DNA: TGTGCCAGCAAACCACCGGGACTAGCGGGGTCCAATGAGCAGTTCTTC. It is translated as CASKPPGLAGSNEQFF. The chain joins TRBV6-1 to TRBJ2-1; 13 bases are shared with TRBD2. V shed 7 bases and J 6 bases; nucleotides not matched to a gene: 9. The V gene's germline CDR1 is MNHNS and CDR2 SASEGT. The length of the CDR3 is 16 residues.

The chain links TRBV5-1 to TRBJ2-2; 7 bases align to TRBD1. The trim removed 4 bases at V and 5 bases at J, leaving 11 bases unmatched. CDR1 is SGHRS, CDR2 YFSETQ, per germline. CDR3 length equals 16 residues. In DNA, the CDR3 is TGCGCCAGCAGCCCGGTGGCAGGGGGAGAAACCGGGGAGCTGTTTTTT. Protein sequence: CASSPVAGGETGELFF.

This clonotype has only a few counts. The CDR3 DNA follows: TGTGCCAGCTCATCCGTGGGCCTCAGCACAGATACGCAGTATTTT. It yields the protein CASSSVGLSTDTQYF. This chain uses TRBV18 with TRBJ2-3, with no clear D. V lost 5 bases and J 0 bases, leaving 12 bases between the germline ends. CDR1 and CDR2 from the germline V gene are KGHSH and LQKENI. This CDR3 contains 15 residues.

This clonotype has at least ten counts. The chain recombines TRBV25-1 with TRBJ2-2; possibly TRBD1 for D (6 bases). CDR3 length: 16 residues. Trimming took 3 bases from V and 5 from J, leaving 16 bases between them. Germline CDR1 MGHDK, CDR2 SYGVNS. The CDR3 nucleotides read TGTGCCAGCAGTGATCTACAGGGCCCTAGGACCGGGGAGCTGTTTTTT. Translation gives CASSDLQGPRTGELFF.

This clonotype was found a few times. This rearrangement joins TRBV2 to TRBJ2-1, with TRBD2 identical over 12 bases. This CDR3 is 15 amino acids long. The V segment lost 6 bases and the J segment 6 bases; nucleotides outside the gene matches: 6. CDR1 SNHLY and CDR2 FYNNEI come from the germline V gene. CDR3 bases: TGTGCCAGCAGCGGCCTAGCGGGGGGGACCAATGAGCAGTTCTTC. Residues: CASSGLAGGTNEQFF.

This clonotype was counted a few times. For the CDR3, the DNA is TGCGCCAGCAGCCAGCAGGGGGCCGGCACAGATACGCAGTATTTT. Translating gives CASSQQGAGTDTQYF. This chain connects TRBV4-3 to TRBJ2-3; TRBD1 agrees at 8 bases. J gave up 1 base and V 3 bases, and 3 bases lay outside the gene matches. Germline CDR1 and CDR2: LGHNA and YSLEER. This CDR3 is 15 amino acids long.

The V call is TRBV9, the J call TRBJ2-2; TRBD2 is a possible D gene (7 bases). Trimming shortened V by 9 bases and J by 2 bases, and 14 bases separated the two germline ends. CDR3 length: 14 amino acids. Germline CDR1 is SGDLS and CDR2 is YYNGEE. CDR3 nucleotides: TGTGCCACGACGAGGGGGGGCAACACCGGGGAGCTGTTTTTT. This gives the protein CATTRGGNTGELFF.

To note about this clonotype: One junction end does not reproduce the germline sequence, and a read error may be involved. The chain carries TRBV5-5 and TRBJ2-5, with 7 nucleotides matching TRBD1. This CDR3 is 16 amino acids long. The germline V gene has CDR1 SGHKS and CDR2 YYEKEE (reference sequence). The CDR3: CASSLEGASRQETQHF. The CDR3, as DNA: TGTGCCAGCAGCTTGGAGGGGGCTAGCCGACAAGAGACCCAGCACTTC.